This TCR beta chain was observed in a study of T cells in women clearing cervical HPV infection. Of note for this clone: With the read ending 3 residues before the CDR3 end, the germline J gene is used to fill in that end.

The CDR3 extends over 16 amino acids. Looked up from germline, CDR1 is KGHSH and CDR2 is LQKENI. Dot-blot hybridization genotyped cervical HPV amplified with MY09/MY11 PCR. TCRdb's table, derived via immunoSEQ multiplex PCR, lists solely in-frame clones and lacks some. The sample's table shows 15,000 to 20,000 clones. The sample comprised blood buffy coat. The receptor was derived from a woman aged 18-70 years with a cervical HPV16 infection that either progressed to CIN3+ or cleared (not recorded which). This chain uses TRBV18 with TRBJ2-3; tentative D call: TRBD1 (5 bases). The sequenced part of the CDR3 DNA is TGTGCCAGCTCACCACCTTCCAATCGACAGCAAGAGACG. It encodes CASSPPSNRQQET. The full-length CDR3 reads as CASSPPSNRQQETQYF. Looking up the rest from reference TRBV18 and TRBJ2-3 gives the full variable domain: NAGVMQNPRHLVRRRGQEARLRCSPMKGHSHVYWYRQLPEEGLKFMVYLQKENIIDESGMPKERFSAEFPKEGPSILRIQQVVRGDSAAYFCASSPPSNRQQETQYFGPGTRLTVL.